This T cell receptor beta chain was obtained from a study of response to subunit inactivated influenza vaccine. A single record per CDR3 protein comes from TCRdb applying MiXCR to the RT-PCR reads. This sample has 550,000 to 650,000 distinct CDR3 sequences, with roughly 10% found just once. The V end was cut by 3 bases, the J end by 2 bases, with 15 bases between. From germline, CDR1 is DFQATT and CDR2 SNEGSKA (reference sequence). The CDR3 contains 15 residues. The sample in question was PBMCs from blood, obtained on the day of vaccination. The sequence came from a man aged 45 to 65 who received an inactivated influenza vaccine. The chain employs TRBV20-1 and TRBJ2-3, with a weak D call TRBD2 (5 bases). CDR3: CSARRAAEATDTQYF. DNA of the CDR3: TGCAGTGCTAGGCGGGCGGCGGAGGCCACAGATACGCAGTATTTT.